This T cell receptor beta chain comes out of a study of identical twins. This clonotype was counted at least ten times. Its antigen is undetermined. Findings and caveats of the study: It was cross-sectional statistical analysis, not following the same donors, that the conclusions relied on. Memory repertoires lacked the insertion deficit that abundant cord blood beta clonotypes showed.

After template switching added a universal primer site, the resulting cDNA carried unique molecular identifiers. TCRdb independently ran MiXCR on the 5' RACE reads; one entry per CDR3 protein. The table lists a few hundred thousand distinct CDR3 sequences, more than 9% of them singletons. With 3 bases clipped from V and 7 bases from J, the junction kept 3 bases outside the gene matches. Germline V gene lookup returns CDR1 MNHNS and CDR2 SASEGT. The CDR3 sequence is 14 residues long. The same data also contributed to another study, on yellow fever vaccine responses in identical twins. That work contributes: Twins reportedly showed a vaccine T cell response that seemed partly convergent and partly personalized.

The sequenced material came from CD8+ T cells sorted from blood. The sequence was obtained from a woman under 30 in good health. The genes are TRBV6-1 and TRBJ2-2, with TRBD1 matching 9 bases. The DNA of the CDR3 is TGTGCCAGCAGTGATACAGGGGGCAGCGGGGAGCTGTTTTTT. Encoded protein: CASSDTGGSGELFF.